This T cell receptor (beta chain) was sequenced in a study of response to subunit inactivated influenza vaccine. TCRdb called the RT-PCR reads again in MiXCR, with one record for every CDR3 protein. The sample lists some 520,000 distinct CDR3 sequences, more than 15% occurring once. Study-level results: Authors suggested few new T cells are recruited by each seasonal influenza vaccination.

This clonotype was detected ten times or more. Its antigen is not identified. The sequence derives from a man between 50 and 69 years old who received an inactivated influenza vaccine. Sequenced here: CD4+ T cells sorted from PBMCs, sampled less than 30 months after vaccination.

The CDR3 nucleotides read TGTGCCAGCAGCCAATTTTACCCGCCAGATACGCAGTATTTT. Amino acid sequence: CASSQFYPPDTQYF. This sequence joins TRBV3-1 and TRBJ2-3; D not resolved. Germline-derived CDR1 and CDR2 are LGHDT and YNNKEL (reference sequence). Trimming shortened V by 2 bases and J by 4 bases, and 10 bases separated the two germline ends. This CDR3 is 14 amino acids long.